The 21 T cell receptor beta chains below all came from one sample that was sequenced in a study of T-cell memory formation after mild COVID-19. TCRdb re-called the 5' RACE reads through MiXCR, storing one row per CDR3 protein. Among under 200,000 distinct CDR3 sequences listed, around a tenth were seen once. What was sequenced was PBMCs or a T cell subset sorted from them (not recorded which). The receptors shown here come from a man aged 18 to 35 who had mild COVID-19 (a few samples of this study predate the infection). Cell type and time point are not known.

This clonotype showed up just a few times. J is TRBJ2-7 and V is TRBV5-1, with D maybe TRBD2 (6 bases). This CDR3 region has 14 residues. The V end lost 4 bases, the J end lost 0 bases, and 11 bases lay between the germline ends. Germline V lookup: CDR1 SGHRS, CDR2 YFSETQ. CDR3 protein: CASSRSGDSYEQYF. The DNA of the CDR3 is TGCGCCAGCAGCCGCTCGGGAGACTCCTACGAGCAGTACTTC.

This clonotype was found a few times. V usage is TRBV5-1 and J usage is TRBJ2-2, with no clear D. The CDR3 runs 13 residues. The V end was cut by 2 bases, the J end by 7 bases, with 9 bases between. Germline lookup yields CDR1 SGHRS and CDR2 YFSETQ. CDR3 amino acids: CASSFQVGGELFF. As DNA, the CDR3 is TGCGCCAGCAGCTTCCAAGTTGGCGGGGAGCTGTTTTTT.

The J gene is TRBJ2-1, the V gene TRBV10-1; TRBD1 might be the D (6 bases). V lost 3 bases, J lost 9 bases, and 15 bases lay in between. CDR1 and CDR2 from the germline V gene are WNHNN and SYGVQD (reference sequence). The CDR3 extends over 14 amino acids. This CDR3 is CASSEQGRPGEQFF. DNA of the CDR3: TGCGCCAGCAGTGAACAGGGACGCCCCGGTGAGCAGTTCTTC.

This clonotype has more than one count but fewer than ten. V usage is TRBV24-1 and J usage is TRBJ1-1; perhaps TRBD1 as D (6 bases). V lost 8 bases to trimming and J lost 3 bases, with 18 bases between them. Germline V CDR1 and CDR2: KGHDR, SFDVKD. The length of the CDR3 is 15 residues. CDR3 sequence reads: CATIERGGRDTEAFF. In DNA, the CDR3 is TGTGCCACCATCGAGCGGGGGGGGCGCGACACTGAAGCTTTCTTT.

This clonotype showed up many times. V usage is TRBV24-1 and J usage is TRBJ1-2; 9 bases are a match to TRBD1. The CDR3 is 18 residues long. Germline trimming cut 0 bases from V and 2 bases from J; bases unmatched to any gene: 9. CDR1 and CDR2 from the germline V gene are KGHDR and SFDVKD. The CDR3 protein is CATSDLPMGTGQNYGYTF. Here the CDR3 DNA reads TGTGCCACCAGTGATTTGCCTATGGGGACAGGGCAAAACTATGGCTACACCTTC.

This chain uses TRBV20-1 with TRBJ1-5; D not certain. The V gene lost 3 bases and the J gene lost 11 bases, with 26 bases spanning the gap. The length of the CDR3 is 16 residues. The germline CDR1 and CDR2 sequences are DFQATT and SNEGSKA (reference sequence). The DNA for the CDR3 is TGCAGTGCTAGTTCGGTCGGGGAGATAATAACTAGGGCCCAGCATTTT. This sequence encodes CSASSVGEIITRAQHF.

V and J are TRBV6-5 and TRBJ2-1, with 10 bases identical to TRBD1. This CDR3 is built from 14 residues. The germline V gene encodes CDR1 MNHEY and CDR2 SVGAGI. J gave up 5 bases and V 5 bases, and 3 bases lay outside the gene matches. The CDR3 DNA sequence: TGTGCCAGCAGTCAGGGACAGGGGAACAATGAGCAGTTCTTC. Its translation is CASSQGQGNNEQFF.

The chain links TRBV18 to TRBJ2-7, with D unresolved. The CDR3 length is 12 residues. The germline CDR1 and CDR2 sequences are KGHSH and LQKENI. Deletions cut 1 base from V and 4 bases from J, with 5 bases between. The CDR3 protein is CASSPRGYEQYF. CDR3 nucleotide sequence: TGTGCCAGCTCACCACGCGGTTACGAGCAGTACTTC.

There are a few counts of this clonotype. This chain links TRBV7-3 with TRBJ1-1; the match to TRBD1 covers 8 bases. V dropped 5 bases and J dropped 2; count of bases not matched to a gene: 7. Germline V CDR1 and CDR2: SGHTA, FQGTGA. The CDR3 loop spans 15 amino acids. CDR3 bases: TGTGCCAGCAGCGAGAATGGACAGGGAAACACTGAAGCTTTCTTT. Translating gives CASSENGQGNTEAFF.

This clonotype was detected only a few times. The V call is TRBV9, the J call TRBJ2-1, with TRBD1 matching over 7 bases. Losses at the gene ends were 0 bases for V and 2 bases for J; bases not matched to a gene: 2. The CDR3 runs to 15 residues. Germline loops: CDR1 SGDLS, CDR2 YYNGEE. CDR3 nucleotide sequence: TGTGCCAGCAGCGTAGGACAGGGTGCCTACAATGAGCAGTTCTTC. It specifies CASSVGQGAYNEQFF.

V is TRBV5-1 and J is TRBJ1-1; 8 bases agree with TRBD1. CDR1 SGHRS and CDR2 YFSETQ come from the germline V gene. Losses at the gene ends were 0 bases for V and 8 bases for J; bases not matched to a gene: 9. The CDR3 extends over 15 amino acids. In DNA, the CDR3 is TGCGCCAGCAGCTTGGGGCAGGGGGCTGGTTCAGAAGCTTTCTTT. Protein sequence: CASSLGQGAGSEAFF.

V gene TRBV7-8 combines with J gene TRBJ2-5; 11 bases align to TRBD2. With V trimmed by 3 bases and J by 1 base, 10 bases remained unmatched. Germline CDR1 reads SGHVS; CDR2 reads FQNEAQ. The CDR3 covers 18 residues. CDR3 in DNA: TGTGCCAGCAGCTTTGGTGCCGGGACTAGCGGAATCCAAGAGACCCAGTACTTC. Translation gives CASSFGAGTSGIQETQYF.

This clonotype was seen a few times. Written as DNA, the CDR3 is TGTGCCAGCAGGAGGGACTCCCCCTACGAGCAGTACGTC. It translates to CASRRDSPYEQYV. The V gene is TRBV6-2 or TRBV6-3, the J gene TRBJ2-7; a possible D gene is TRBD2 (6 bases). The CDR3 spans 13 residues. Germline V gives CDR1 MNHEY, CDR2 SVGEGT. V lost 6 bases, J lost 2 bases, and 11 bases lay in between.

The chain employs TRBV10-3 and TRBJ1-4; D unclear. The CDR3 sequence is 12 residues long. Germline CDR1 is ENHRY and CDR2 is SYGVKD. V shed 1 base and J shed 12 bases, with 9 bases lying between them. In DNA, the CDR3 is TGTGCCATCAGTGAGTTTCCAGACCAACTGTTTTTT. Translation: CAISEFPDQLFF.

The rearrangement joins TRBV7-2 to TRBJ2-7; tentatively, D is TRBD1 or TRBD2 (5 bases each). There are 16 residues in the CDR3. The germline V gene has CDR1 SGHTA and CDR2 FQGNSA. Trimming took 1 base from V and 4 from J, leaving 17 bases between them. CDR3 DNA sequence: TGTGCCAGCAGCTTAGAGGGAGCAGGGCTACGGTACGAGCAGTACTTC. Its translation is CASSLEGAGLRYEQYF.

The CDR3 nucleotides read TGTGCCAGCAGCCAAGGTTCCCTAGCGGTCCAAGAGACCCAGTACTTC. Its translation: CASSQGSLAVQETQYF. The chain carries TRBV14 and TRBJ2-5, with 7 bases identical to TRBD2. The CDR3 length is 16 residues. Germline V gene sequence: CDR1 SGHDN, CDR2 FVKESK. V lost 1 base, J lost 1 base, and 6 bases stayed unmatched.

This clonotype was counted a few times. CDR3 sequence reads: CASSATGYSNQPQHF. The CDR3 nucleotides read TGTGCCAGTAGTGCGACAGGCTATAGCAATCAGCCCCAGCATTTT. V usage is TRBV19 and J usage is TRBJ1-5, with D perhaps matching TRBD1 (6 bases). This CDR3 contains 15 residues. V dropped 5 bases and J dropped 0 bases, with 11 bases sitting between them. Germline values: CDR1 LNHDA, CDR2 SQIVND (reference sequence).

The chain uses TRBV5-1 and TRBJ1-4; TRBD1 aligns across 8 bases. Germline V gene lookup returns CDR1 SGHRS and CDR2 YFSETQ. The J segment lost 8 bases and the V segment lost 5 bases, leaving 8 bases of the junction unmatched. The CDR3 is 14 amino acids. DNA of the CDR3: TGCGCCAGCAGTCGACAACAGGGGGGAGAAAAACTGTTTTTT. Translating it yields CASSRQQGGEKLFF.

This clonotype was counted only a few times. The rearrangement uses TRBV6-5 and TRBJ2-1; D uncertain. This CDR3 comprises 13 residues. The germline V gene encodes CDR1 MNHEY and CDR2 SVGAGI. Deletions cut 0 bases from V and 3 bases from J, with 3 bases between. The CDR3 nucleotides are TGTGCCAGCAGTTACTCCAACTACAATGAGCAGTTCTTC. Translating gives CASSYSNYNEQFF.

This clonotype appeared a few times. V gene TRBV20-1 combines with J gene TRBJ2-2; a possible D gene is TRBD2 (5 bases). V was clipped by 3 bases and J by 0 bases, with 8 bases between them. The CDR3 consists of 14 residues. Germline V gene sequence: CDR1 DFQATT, CDR2 SNEGSKA (reference sequence). CDR3 DNA: TGCAGTGCTAGGCCGACTACGAACACCGGGGAGCTGTTTTTT. Translated: CSARPTTNTGELFF.

This clonotype was recorded many times. Here the CDR3 DNA reads TGTGCCAGCAGCGACAGCTCTGGGGCCAACGTCCTGACTTTC. This codes for CASSDSSGANVLTF. The chain uses TRBV5-6 and TRBJ2-6; D is perhaps TRBD1 (5 bases). V dropped 4 bases and J dropped 0 bases, with 5 bases sitting between them. The CDR3 runs to 14 residues. Germline CDR1 and CDR2: SGHDT and YYEEEE.